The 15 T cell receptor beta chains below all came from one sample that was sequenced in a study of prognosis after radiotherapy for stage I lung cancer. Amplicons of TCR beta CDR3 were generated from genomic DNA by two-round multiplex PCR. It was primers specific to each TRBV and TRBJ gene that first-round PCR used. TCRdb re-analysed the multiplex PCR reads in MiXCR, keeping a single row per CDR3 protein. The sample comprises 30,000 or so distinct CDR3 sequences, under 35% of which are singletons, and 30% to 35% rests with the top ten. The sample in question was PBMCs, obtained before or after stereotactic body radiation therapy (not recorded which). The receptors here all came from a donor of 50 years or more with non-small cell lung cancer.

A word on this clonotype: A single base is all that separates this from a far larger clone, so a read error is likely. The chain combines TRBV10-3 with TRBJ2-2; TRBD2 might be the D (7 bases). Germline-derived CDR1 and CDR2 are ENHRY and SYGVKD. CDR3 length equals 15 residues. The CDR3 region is CASSWGGLRNGELFF. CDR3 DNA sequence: TGTGCCAGCAGTTGGGGGGGGCTCAGGAACGGGGAGCTGTTTTTT.

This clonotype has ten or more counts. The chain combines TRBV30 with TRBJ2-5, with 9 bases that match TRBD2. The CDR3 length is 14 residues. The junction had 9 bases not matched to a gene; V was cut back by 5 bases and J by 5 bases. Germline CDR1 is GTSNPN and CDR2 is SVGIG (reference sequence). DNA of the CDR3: TGTGCCTGGGATATAGCGGGAGTGCGGGAGACCCAGTACTTC. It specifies CAWDIAGVRETQYF.

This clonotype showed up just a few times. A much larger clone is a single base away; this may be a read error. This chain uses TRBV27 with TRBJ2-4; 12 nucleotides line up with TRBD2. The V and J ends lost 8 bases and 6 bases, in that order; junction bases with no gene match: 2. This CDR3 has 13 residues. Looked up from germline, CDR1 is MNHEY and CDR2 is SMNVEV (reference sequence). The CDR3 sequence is CASEGLAGNIQYF. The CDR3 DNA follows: TGTGCCAGCGAGGGACTAGCGGGAAACATTCAGTACTTC.

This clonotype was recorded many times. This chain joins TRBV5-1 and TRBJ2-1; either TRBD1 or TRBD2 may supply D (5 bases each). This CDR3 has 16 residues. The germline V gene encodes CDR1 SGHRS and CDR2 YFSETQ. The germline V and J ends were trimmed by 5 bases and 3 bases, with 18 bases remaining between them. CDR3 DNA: TGCGCCAGCAGTGACACCTCGGGGACGTTCTACAATGAGCAGTTCTTC. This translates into CASSDTSGTFYNEQFF.

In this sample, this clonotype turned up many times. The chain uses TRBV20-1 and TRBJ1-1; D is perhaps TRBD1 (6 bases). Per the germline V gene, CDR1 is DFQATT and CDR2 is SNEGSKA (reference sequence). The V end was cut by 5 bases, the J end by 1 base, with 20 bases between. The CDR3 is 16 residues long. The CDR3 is CSAPQAGATGNTEAFF. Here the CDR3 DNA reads TGCAGTGCTCCACAAGCGGGGGCGACAGGGAACACTGAAGCTTTCTTT.

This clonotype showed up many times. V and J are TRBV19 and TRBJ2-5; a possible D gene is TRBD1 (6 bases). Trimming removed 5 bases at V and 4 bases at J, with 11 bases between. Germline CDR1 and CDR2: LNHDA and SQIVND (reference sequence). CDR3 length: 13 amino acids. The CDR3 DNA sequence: TGTGCCAGTAGTCGCACAGGGAGAGAGACCCAGTACTTC. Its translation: CASSRTGRETQYF. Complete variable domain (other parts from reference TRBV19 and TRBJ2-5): DGGITQSPKYLFRKEGQNVTLSCEQNLNHDAMYWYRQDPGQGLRLIYYSQIVNDFQKGDIAEGYSVSREKKESFPLTVTSAQKNPTAFYLCASSRTGRETQYFGPGTRLLVL.

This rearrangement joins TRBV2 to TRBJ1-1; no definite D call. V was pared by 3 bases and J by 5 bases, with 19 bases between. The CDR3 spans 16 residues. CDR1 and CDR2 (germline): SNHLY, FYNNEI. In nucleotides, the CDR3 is TGTGCCAGCAGTGAGCTAAAGAGGGTAGGCGGGACTGAAGCTTTCTTT. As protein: CASSELKRVGGTEAFF.

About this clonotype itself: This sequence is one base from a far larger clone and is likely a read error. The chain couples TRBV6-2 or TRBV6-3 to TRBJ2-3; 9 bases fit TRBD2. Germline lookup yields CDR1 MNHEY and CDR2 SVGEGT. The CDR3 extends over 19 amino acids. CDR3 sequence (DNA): TGTGCCAGCAGTGACTCAGGCGTGATAGCGGGAGACAGCACAGATACGCAGTATTTT. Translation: CASSDSGVIAGDSTDTQYF.

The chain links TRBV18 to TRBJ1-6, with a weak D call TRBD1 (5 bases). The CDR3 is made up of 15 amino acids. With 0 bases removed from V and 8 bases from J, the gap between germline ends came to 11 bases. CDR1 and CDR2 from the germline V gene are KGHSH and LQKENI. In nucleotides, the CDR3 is TGTGCCAGCTCACCACCGGGGGGGAATGATTCACCCCTCCACTTT. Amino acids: CASSPPGGNDSPLHF.

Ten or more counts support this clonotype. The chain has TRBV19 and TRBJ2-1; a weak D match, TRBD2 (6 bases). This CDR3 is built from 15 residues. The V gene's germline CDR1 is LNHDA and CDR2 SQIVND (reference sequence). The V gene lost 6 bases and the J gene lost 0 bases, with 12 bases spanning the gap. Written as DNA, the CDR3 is TGTGCCAGTAGCCCAGCGGGTTACTCCTACAATGAGCAGTTCTTC. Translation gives CASSPAGYSYNEQFF.

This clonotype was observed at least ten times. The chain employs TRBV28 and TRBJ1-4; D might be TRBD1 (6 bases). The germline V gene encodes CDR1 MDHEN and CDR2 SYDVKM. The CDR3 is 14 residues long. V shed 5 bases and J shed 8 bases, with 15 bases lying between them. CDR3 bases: TGTGCCAGCAGTCCACAGGGTTCCGGAGAAAAACTGTTTTTT. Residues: CASSPQGSGEKLFF.

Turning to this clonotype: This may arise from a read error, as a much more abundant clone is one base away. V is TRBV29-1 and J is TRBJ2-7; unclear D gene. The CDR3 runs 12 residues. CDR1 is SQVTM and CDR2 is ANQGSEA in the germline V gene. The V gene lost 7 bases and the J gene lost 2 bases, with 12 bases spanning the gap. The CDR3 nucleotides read TGCAGCGGGGTCGGCCATACCTACGAGCAGTACTTC. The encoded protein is CSGVGHTYEQYF.

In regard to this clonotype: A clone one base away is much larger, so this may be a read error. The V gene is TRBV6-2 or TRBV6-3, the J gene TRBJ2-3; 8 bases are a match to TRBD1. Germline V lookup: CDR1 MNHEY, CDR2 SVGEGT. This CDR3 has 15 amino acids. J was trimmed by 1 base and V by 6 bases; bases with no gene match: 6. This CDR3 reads CASRTWTGRTDTQYF. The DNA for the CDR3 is TGTGCCAGCAGGACATGGACAGGGCGCACAGATACGCAGTATTTT.

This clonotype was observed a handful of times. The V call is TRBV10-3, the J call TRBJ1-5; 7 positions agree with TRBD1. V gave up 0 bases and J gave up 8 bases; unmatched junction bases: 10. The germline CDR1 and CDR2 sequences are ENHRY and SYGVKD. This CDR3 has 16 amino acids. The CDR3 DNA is TGTGCCATCAGTGAGTCGGAGGGGGCAGGTAGAGAGCCCCAGCATTTT. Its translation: CAISESEGAGREPQHF.

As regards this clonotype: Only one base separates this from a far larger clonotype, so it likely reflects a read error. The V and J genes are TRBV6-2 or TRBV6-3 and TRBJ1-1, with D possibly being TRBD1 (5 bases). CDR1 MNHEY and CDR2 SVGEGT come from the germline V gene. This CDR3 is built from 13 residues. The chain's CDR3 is CVSARGSNTEAFF. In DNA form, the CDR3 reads TGTGTCAGCGCGAGGGGCTCGAACACTGAAGCTTTCTTT.